Reported below is one T cell receptor beta chain. Its antigen specificity is not known. Per-nucleotide qualities are absent, and no much larger clonotype sits a single base away. The entry originates in a study of cytomegalovirus exposure and HLA in healthy donors (dated by TCRdb to 2017 to 2019). In terms of the full investigation: In an earlier analysis of under 600 of the donors, 250 to 350 Gb of sequence data and 120 million or so unique TCR beta sequences from 150 million to 200 million T cells were reported. An early release that covered approximately 600 HLA-typed donors contained approximately 290 gigabases of sequencing data and 70 million to 100 million unique TCR sequences. Of the roughly 400 genotyped donors, 81% were placed in the genetic ancestry cluster associated with self-reported Caucasian donors. The study aimed to test whether cataloging public T cell receptors could reveal signatures of past pathogen exposure. The study profiled the T cell repertoires of fewer than 850 subjects by immunosequencing and related them to cytomegalovirus serostatus. Along with the roughly 670-subject first cohort, a separate validation cohort of around 110 different subjects was used. To predict cytomegalovirus infection status, the study brought together high-throughput TCR immunosequencing, statistical association of individual TCRs with disease status, and machine learning. To study patterns of TCR occurrence, a later analysis re-analyzed previously published TCR beta repertoires from 600 to 750 donors and added high-resolution HLA genotyping. The later analysis used no new phenotypic data to find candidate immune exposures, relying instead on TCR beta sequences and their occurrence across donors. To decide whether each TCR beta V gene segment behaved as functional or pseudogenic, an earlier analysis of fewer than 750 of the donors relied on high-throughput TCR beta sequencing. Alongside the repertoire data, information on donor age, sex, ethnicity and CMV serostatus was compiled. Genome-wide SNP genotypes for about 65% of the 666 donors were used in a later genetic analysis, which treated that subset as a discovery cohort. Every discovery cohort repertoire had been produced on one sequencing platform. HLA typing covered class I and class II loci at four-digit resolution. The number of donors typed differed by locus, with about 629-640 for A, B, C, DRB1 and DQB1, 522 for DQA1, 606 for DPA1, and about 450 for DPB1. Roughly 5 DR-DQ haplotypes were handled as single units for association and clustering, since linkage in the cohort was strong. On average, 235,054 unique TCR beta nucleotide sequences were sequenced per donor among fewer than 500 genotyped donors of the cohort, with roughly 18% of those sequences being non-productive. The investigation overall reported the following: The cohort was sequenced for TCR beta chains only, and without alpha or paired-chain data the features that could be detected were limited. In the study, some 160 TCR beta chains were listed as associated with cytomegalovirus. In a later analysis, most CMV-associated TCR beta chains were found to appear HLA-restricted, with HLA associations seemingly driven largely by CMV exposure. Assigning TCR associations to individual alleles was difficult when HLA alleles, especially DR and DQ, strongly co-occurred. Most TCR sequences were observed very rarely across donors, whereas some public TCRs were present in many individuals. For the cohort, immune exposure information was limited to CMV serostatus. A group of highly shared sequence variants was considered likely to be a technical artifact of the sequencing pipeline. A later analysis found that TCR association rates varied across HLA loci, with DRB1 alleles showing the most associated TCRs and HLA-C alleles the fewest. An association between a missense DCLRE1C variant and V-gene and J-gene trimming of TCR beta chains was found in a later genetic analysis and replicated in an independent cohort. According to a later analysis, parvovirus B19, influenza, CMV and Epstein-Barr virus appeared linked to several top co-occurrence clusters. Correlated functional status among segregating V segments might reflect linkage disequilibrium, but an unknown experimental factor could not be ruled out. Some IMGT-functional V segments, including TRBV6-2 and TRBV6-3, could not be told apart with the 87-base-pair reads, so those segments were excluded. A later analysis associated 15,000 to 20,000 TCR beta sequences with specific HLA alleles at a false discovery rate of 0.05. A few of the identified cytomegalovirus-associated TCR beta chains were confirmed in vitro to be specific for cytomegalovirus antigens. In a later analysis, HLA-associated TCR beta chains showed more clonal expansion and lower generation probabilities than non-associated chains that were equally common. HLA typing was unavailable for some donors at each locus, so association tests used only the typed subset. In an earlier analysis of some 500 of the donors, most TCR beta V segments were observed in productive rearrangements about 90% or about 30% of the time, broadly matching IMGT annotations. A further reported finding was that TCR beta sequences accurately predicted the HLA-A and HLA-B alleles for most subjects in the first cohort. According to the authors, the approach could potentially be generalized to other disease states and immunological phenotypes. A later genetic analysis reported fewer N-insertions in productive TCRs among donors in an Asian-associated ancestry cluster than the roughly 700-donor mean. The earlier analysis of 587 of the donors excluded some 15 rarely observed V segments, including chromosome 9 orphons, because counts were too low. Cytomegalovirus status was reported to be diagnosed by the classifier with high specificity and sensitivity in both the original and validation cohorts. Sequencing depth was assumed to be roughly uniform across donors in the presence/absence analyses, though that assumption may not hold.

Sequences MGHRA (CDR1) and YSYEKL (CDR2) are obtained from the germline V gene. Trimming accounts for 1 base at V and 0 bases at J, while the number of junction bases matched to no gene is 5. From cysteine to phenylalanine, the CDR3 is 16 amino acids long. Kept here is only the CDR3 DNA, which spans 48 bases and is read in frame from base 1. The library was generated by the immunoSEQ multiplex PCR assay. The multiplex PCR relied on a mix of 60 forward primers for TCR Vbeta segments and 13 reverse primers for TCR Jbeta segments. The CDR3 region of rearranged TCR beta genes was amplified from genomic DNA with a multiplex PCR assay. The amplified TCR beta libraries were sequenced on the Illumina HiSeq System as 87-base-pair reads. The paper's data handling went like this. In a later analysis, some 80 million unique TCR beta chains were counted across the approximately 640 repertoires, and roughly 11 million of these chains were shared by at least two donors. To remove PCR and sequencing errors, raw reads were error-corrected and collapsed into unique sequences using a nearest-neighbor algorithm that merged closely related sequences. To assign V, D and J gene segments, CDR3 sequences were aligned to IMGT reference sequences. For a sequence to be retained, a match of at least six nucleotides to both a V gene segment and a J gene segment was required. A rearrangement counted as productive if the CDR3 had no stop codons and remained in frame with V and J, and every other rearrangement counted as non-productive. Following IMGT convention, CDR3 was defined as the stretch from the second conserved V-encoded cysteine to the conserved J-encoded phenylalanine. In an earlier analysis of approximately 590 of the donors, sequences lacking an unambiguous match to a single V gene segment were excluded. In an earlier analysis of 587 of the donors, V segments were called functional above 56.7% productive rearrangements and were called segregating when the between-donor standard deviation exceeded 5%. A statistical classification framework was developed to diagnose cytomegalovirus status using the catalog of TCR beta chain sequences. V and J gene assignment, in a later analysis, came from comparing TCR nucleotide sequences with IMGT/GENE-DB human TR gene sequences. A later analysis assigned CDR3 sequences and most-parsimonious VDJ recombination scenarios with the TCRdist pipeline. In a later analysis, each TCR beta chain was defined by its CDR3 amino acid sequence together with its V-gene family, and reads lacking a unique V-gene family were excluded. A later analysis removed 592 highly shared, low-generation-probability nucleotide sequences to deal with suspected cross-contamination and a sequencing artifact. For each public chain, a later analysis derived a clonal expansion index from normalized ranks of inferred template counts within each repertoire. Generation probabilities in a later analysis came from a VDJ recombination model fitted to out-of-frame rearrangements, and those results were checked against IGoR. Hypergeometric tests were used in a later analysis to score TCR-TCR, TCR-HLA and TCR-CMV co-occurrence, with a repertoire-size bias correction applied to the TCR pairs. In a later analysis, false discovery rates were estimated by permuting HLA or CMV assignments 20 times. In a later analysis, co-occurring TCRs were grouped using DBSCAN, with TCRdist sequence similarity added in when clustering inside HLA-allele-positive subsets. For co-occurrence clustering, repertoires with fewer than 30,000 or more than 120,000 public chains were excluded, along with five or six repertoires with anomalous nucleotide sharing. TCRdb holds this immuneACCESS table with in-frame rearrangements only. Some clones are missing; in checked studies, unresolved V genes explain under half, and the rest has no known cause. That table is the source of V, J and clone size, and D and trimming were worked out from the DNA. For this sample there are 65,000 or so clones; less than 70% appear just once. The ten most abundant clones make up approximately 2.8% of the sample.

The cohort consisted of 600 or so healthy bone marrow donors. At the time of sampling, every cohort member was nominally healthy, though immune exposures that went unrecorded were likely present. The donor tested CMV seronegative and was one of the 352 seronegative cohort members. A peripheral blood sample was collected from each donor, and TCR beta sequencing was performed on peripheral blood mononuclear cells. Genomic DNA was extracted from the blood cell samples with the Qiagen DNeasy Blood Extraction Kit. This chain joins TRBV4-1 to TRBJ2-5; TRBD2 matches 7 bases in the middle. The sample taken for sequencing was PBMCs. This TCR was recovered from a man aged 25 to 40 in good health and CMV-seronegative. The base sequence is TGCGCCAGCAGCCAAGGATGGGGGACTAACCAAGAGACCCAGTACTTC. Its translation reads: CASSQGWGTNQETQYF.